This T cell receptor (beta chain) comes out of a study of TIL therapy for anti-PD-1-resistant metastatic lung cancer. Turning to the study itself: Progressing patients received lymphodepletion, expanded TIL infusion and IL-2. Whole-study findings and limits: Infused TIL clonotypes partially replaced the baseline blood repertoire, then decayed over months. The cohort had more treatment-naive, never-smoker and oncogene-addicted patients than typical.

From germline, CDR1 is MNHNY and CDR2 SVGAGI (reference sequence). The length of the CDR3 is 16 residues. V was clipped by 2 bases and J by 0 bases, with 14 bases between them. As for time point: pre-treatment sample, taken before nivolumab and TIL therapy. Stage 4 NSCLC adults joined between late 2017 and 2020. The immunoSEQ assay was v3. The repertoire was sequenced with immunoSEQ multiplex PCR; TCRdb's copy has only in-frame clones and lacks some. Of 35,000 or so clones detected, around 67% appear once; the ten largest clones hold roughly 6.1%. Concerning this clone: Its target is not known.

The specimen was blood, collected at baseline. The TCR originated in a person between 30 and 79 years old with non-small cell lung cancer. The V gene is TRBV6-6, the J gene TRBJ2-7; D is perhaps TRBD2 (6 bases). DNA of the CDR3: TGTGCCAGCAGTTACAGTATGGCGGGGCACTCCTACGAGCAGTACTTC. Its translation is CASSYSMAGHSYEQYF.